The text below deals with one TCR beta chain. Its antigen is unknown. The authors incorporated unique molecular identifiers into the TCR beta cDNA libraries. TCRdb independently ran MiXCR on the PCR reads; one entry per CDR3 protein. Counted here are around 770,000 distinct CDR3 sequences, about half occurring once; the ten biggest clones make up roughly 4.5%. The CDR3 covers 16 residues. With V trimmed by 0 bases and J by 3 bases, 7 bases remained unmatched. CDR1 and CDR2 (germline): LNHDA, SQIVND (reference sequence). The data belong to a study of post-analysis software for immune sequencing data. The study's findings and limits: Five TRBV segments, including TRBV5-6, TRBV5-1 and TRBV20-1, were more frequent in patients than controls.

This clonotype was sampled from a girl aged 5 to 17 with multiple sclerosis. The sample taken for sequencing was blood. This chain uses TRBV19 with TRBJ2-7; the match to TRBD2 covers 8 bases. The DNA for the CDR3 is TGTGCCAGTAGTATAGATGGGCTAGCGGGCTTCTACGAGCAGTACTTC. Its translation is CASSIDGLAGFYEQYF.